The 15 T cell receptor beta chains below come from one sample, sequenced in a study of CD8 T cells in ankylosing spondylitis. Study-level points and caveats: It appeared that ankylosing spondylitis blood was characterized by a TCR beta motif of seven or eight highly homologous variants.

For these receptors, no antigen is known. In TCRdb, the 5' RACE reads were re-called with MiXCR into one record per CDR3 protein. This table holds 300,000 to 400,000 distinct CDR3 sequences, more than 20% found once. The specimen was blood, either unsorted or a sorted T cell fraction (not recorded which). All receptors derive from a male donor with ankylosing spondylitis.

The J gene is TRBJ2-5, the V gene TRBV7-9; D gene ambiguous. The CDR3 extends over 15 amino acids. Germline CDR1 SEHNR, CDR2 FQNEAQ (reference sequence). V was shortened by 5 bases and J by 4 bases, with 17 bases between the two germline ends. CDR3 sequence: CASSDPLNPRETQYF. In DNA, the CDR3 is TGTGCCAGCAGCGACCCCCTCAACCCCCGAGAGACCCAGTACTTC.

This clonotype was picked up a small number of times. The genes are TRBV20-1 and TRBJ2-4, with a possible D match to TRBD2 (6 bases). This CDR3 is 13 amino acids long. Germline V lookup: CDR1 DFQATT, CDR2 SNEGSKA (reference sequence). The V and J ends lost 4 bases and 8 bases respectively, with 15 bases between them. DNA for the CDR3: TGCAGTGCTACGGGACTCCCAGGAGACATTCAGTACTTC. This sequence encodes CSATGLPGDIQYF.

The chain links TRBV6-2 or TRBV6-3 to TRBJ2-7; maybe TRBD1 (5 bases). This CDR3 contains 14 residues. The germline V gene has CDR1 MNHEY and CDR2 SVGEGT. Between the trimmed V and J ends, which lost 5 bases and 1 base, there was a span of 12 bases. The CDR3: CASSGTGRSYEQYF. CDR3 nucleotide sequence: TGTGCCAGCAGTGGAACAGGAAGGTCCTACGAGCAGTACTTC.

This clonotype was recorded a few times. The rearrangement uses TRBV24-1 and TRBJ2-1, with 10 bases lining up with TRBD2. Germline CDR1 KGHDR, CDR2 SFDVKD. V was pared by 3 bases and J by 4 bases, with 8 bases of the junction left unmatched. This CDR3 comprises 17 residues. CDR3 residues: CATSDPPSGSKYNEQFF. The CDR3 nucleotides read TGTGCCACCAGTGATCCGCCTAGCGGGAGCAAGTACAATGAGCAGTTCTTC.

In nucleotides, the CDR3 is TGTGCCAGCAGCTTAGGAGGGACTCGAGAAAAACTGTTTTTT. This codes for CASSLGGTREKLFF. J is TRBJ1-4 and V is TRBV7-2; D possibly corresponds to TRBD1 (5 bases). The CDR3 extends over 14 amino acids. Germline V gives CDR1 SGHTA, CDR2 FQGNSA. V was shortened by 1 base and J by 8 bases, with 11 bases between the two germline ends.

The CDR3 loop is CASSVLANTGELFF. As DNA, the CDR3 is TGTGCCAGCAGCGTACTAGCGAACACCGGGGAGCTGTTTTTT. The chain recombines TRBV9 with TRBJ2-2; D not certain. Germline assignment: CDR1 SGDLS and CDR2 YYNGEE. V gave up 1 base and J gave up 0 bases, with 4 bases separating them. CDR3 length: 14 amino acids.

This clonotype showed up just a few times. The chain employs TRBV7-9 and TRBJ2-7, with 9 bases that match TRBD1. V lost 3 bases and J lost 7; bases outside the gene matches: 4. CDR3 size: 13 residues. Germline values: CDR1 SEHNR, CDR2 FQNEAQ (reference sequence). The CDR3 here is CASSFNRGQEQYF. CDR3 nucleotide sequence: TGTGCCAGCAGCTTTAACAGGGGGCAAGAGCAGTACTTC.

This clonotype was recorded a few times. This chain connects TRBV5-1 to TRBJ1-2, with D maybe TRBD1 (5 bases). The CDR3 is 14 residues long. Germline V gene sequence: CDR1 SGHRS, CDR2 YFSETQ. The germline V and J ends were trimmed by 2 bases and 1 base, with 9 bases remaining between them. The CDR3 DNA sequence: TGCGCCAGCAGCTTTGACAGCGTTAACTATGGCTACACCTTC. This gives the protein CASSFDSVNYGYTF.

This clonotype was observed a few times. The chain uses TRBV10-3 and TRBJ2-2; possible D gene TRBD1, 5 bases. In germline, CDR1 is ENHRY, CDR2 SYGVKD. V lost 7 bases and J lost 3, with 12 bases in between. This CDR3 spans 14 amino acids. The CDR3 DNA is TGTGCCATCACAGCCGAACAGGACACCGGGGAGCTGTTTTTT. This gives the protein CAITAEQDTGELFF.

This rearrangement joins TRBV12-3 or TRBV12-4 to TRBJ2-2, with 13 bases that match TRBD2. V shed 8 bases and J 1 base; nucleotides not matched to a gene: 1. The CDR3 sequence is 15 residues long. CDR3 coding DNA: TGTGCCAGCGGACTAGCGGGAGAGAACACCGGGGAGCTGTTTTTT. It specifies CASGLAGENTGELFF.

This clonotype was counted a few times. J is TRBJ2-3 and V is TRBV6-1; 15 nucleotides line up with TRBD2. The ends lost 6 bases at V and 4 bases at J; junction bases unmatched: 5. The CDR3 loop spans 16 amino acids. The germline gives CDR1 MNHNS, CDR2 SASEGT. CDR3 bases: TGTGCCAGCAGCCCGGGACTAGCGGGAGGACCAGATACGCAGTATTTT. This translates into CASSPGLAGGPDTQYF.

This chain links TRBV7-9 with TRBJ1-2; the D gene is possibly TRBD1 (5 bases). Trimming shortened V by 5 bases and J by 1 base, and 11 bases separated the two germline ends. This CDR3 has 14 residues. Germline assignment: CDR1 SEHNR and CDR2 FQNEAQ (reference sequence). The CDR3 sequence is CASSLTTVNYGYTF. The CDR3 nucleotides are TGTGCCAGCAGCCTTACGACAGTTAACTATGGCTACACCTTC.

The V call is TRBV21-1, the J call TRBJ2-3; no check of the table's D call, TRBD1, against the DNA was made. TRBV21-1 is termed a pseudogene. The CDR3 covers 21 residues. Here the CDR3 DNA reads TGTGCCAGCAGCAAAGTGGGTAGACCGGGACAGCAAGCCTCTTGCACAGATACGCAGTATTTT. Its protein product is CASSKVGRPGQQASCTDTQYF.

The gene calls are TRBV12-3 or TRBV12-4 and TRBJ2-7; either TRBD1 or TRBD2 may fit D (5 bases each). V dropped 4 bases and J dropped 2 bases, with 12 bases sitting between them. The length of the CDR3 is 14 residues. CDR3 amino acids: CASSWAGTPYEQYF. CDR3 DNA sequence: TGTGCCAGCAGTTGGGCAGGGACCCCCTACGAGCAGTACTTC.

This chain joins TRBV29-1 and TRBJ2-5; perhaps D is TRBD1 or TRBD2 (5 bases each). CDR3 length equals 13 residues. CDR1 is SQVTM, CDR2 ANQGSEA, per germline. V was shortened by 7 bases and J by 5 bases, with 17 bases between the two germline ends. CDR3: CSARRGPEETQYF. CDR3 in DNA: TGCAGCGCCCGAAGGGGACCCGAGGAGACCCAGTACTTC.